The T cell receptor (beta chain) under discussion was sequenced for a study of blood T cell repertoires in COVID-19. Overall study: Sites in the United States, Italy and Spain provided acute and convalescent COVID-19 samples. From T cells, B-cell-depleted T cells, or PBMCs came the material, which was cDNA or gDNA.

The CDR3 has 13 amino acids. Trimming took 4 bases from V and 4 from J, leaving 11 bases between them. The V gene's germline CDR1 is SQVTM and CDR2 ANQGSEA. Authors' methods: The assay estimated nucleated cells by amplifying reference gene primers. Assay used: immunoSEQ multiplex PCR; TCRdb lists only in-frame clones, some missing. V and J calls and clone size are copied from that table; D and trimming were computed from the DNA. The sample holds approximately 88,000 clones, under 95% seen once. This clone was seen more than once but under ten times. Sequenced sample: peripheral blood. The rearrangement joins TRBV29-1 to TRBJ1-3; D perhaps matches TRBD1 (6 bases). The sequence was collected from a woman aged 45-65 years in a cohort sampled during active COVID-19. The DNA of the CDR3 is TGCAGCGTTGGGACAGATCTCGGAAACACCATATATTTT. This encodes CSVGTDLGNTIYF.